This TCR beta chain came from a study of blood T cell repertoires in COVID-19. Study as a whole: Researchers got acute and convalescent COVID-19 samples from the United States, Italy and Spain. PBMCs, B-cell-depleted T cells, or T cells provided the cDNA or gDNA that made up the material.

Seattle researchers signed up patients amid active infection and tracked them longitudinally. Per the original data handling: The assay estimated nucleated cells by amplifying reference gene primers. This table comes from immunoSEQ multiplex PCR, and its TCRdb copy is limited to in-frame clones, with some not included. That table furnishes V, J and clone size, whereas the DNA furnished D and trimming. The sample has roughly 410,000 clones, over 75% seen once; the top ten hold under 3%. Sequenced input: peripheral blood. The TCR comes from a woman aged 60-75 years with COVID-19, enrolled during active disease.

DNA for the CDR3: TGTGCCAGCTCACCGGACAGAGCCAACTATGGCTACACCTTC. It encodes CASSPDRANYGYTF. The chain is built from TRBV18 and TRBJ1-2; maybe TRBD1 (6 bases). Germline V lookup: CDR1 KGHSH, CDR2 LQKENI. V was clipped by 3 bases and J by 2 bases, with 10 bases between them. This CDR3 contains 14 residues.